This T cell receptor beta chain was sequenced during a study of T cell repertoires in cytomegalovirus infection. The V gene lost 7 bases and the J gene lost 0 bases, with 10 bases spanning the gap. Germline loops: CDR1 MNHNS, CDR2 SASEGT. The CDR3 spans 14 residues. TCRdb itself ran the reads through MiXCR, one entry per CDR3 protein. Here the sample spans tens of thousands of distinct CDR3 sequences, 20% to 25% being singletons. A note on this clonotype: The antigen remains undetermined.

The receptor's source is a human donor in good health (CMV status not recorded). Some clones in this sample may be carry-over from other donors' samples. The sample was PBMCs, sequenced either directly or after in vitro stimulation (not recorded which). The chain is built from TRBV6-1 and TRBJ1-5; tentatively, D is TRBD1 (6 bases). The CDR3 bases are TGTGCCAGCAAACAGGGATATAGCAATCAGCCCCAGCATTTT. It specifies CASKQGYSNQPQHF.